Below are 32 T cell receptor beta chains sequenced from a single sample in a study of T cell responses to AZD1222 COVID-19 vaccine. The repertoire was sequenced with immunoSEQ multiplex PCR; TCRdb's copy has only in-frame clones and lacks some. This table has under 140,000 clones, less than 95% appearing once. The source was peripheral blood, collected 28 days after the second AZD1222 dose. These receptors all stem from an adult who received the AZD1222 COVID-19 vaccine.

This chain connects TRBV18 to TRBJ2-4; a possible D gene is TRBD1 (6 bases). V shed 3 bases and J shed 8 bases, with 14 bases lying between them. The length of the CDR3 is 14 residues. Germline CDR1 KGHSH, CDR2 LQKENI. As DNA, the CDR3 is TGTGCCAGCTCACCCCCAGGGGAAGTTGACATTCAGTACTTC. It specifies CASSPPGEVDIQYF.

The chain recombines TRBV6-5 with TRBJ1-6, with TRBD1 matching over 7 bases. CDR1 is MNHEY, CDR2 SVGAGI, per germline. The ends lost 6 bases at V and 7 bases at J; junction bases unmatched: 3. The CDR3 sequence is 13 residues long. CDR3 loop: CASRRQGNSPLHF. The CDR3 region has the DNA TGTGCCAGCAGACGACAGGGCAATTCACCCCTCCACTTT.

This clone showed up just once. V is TRBV6-2 or TRBV6-3 and J is TRBJ2-5; D gene unclear. The CDR3 is made up of 13 amino acids. Germline V lookup: CDR1 MNHEY, CDR2 SVGEGT. Deletions cut 3 bases from V and 5 bases from J, with 10 bases between. The CDR3 coding sequence is TGTGCCAGCAGTTATAACGACAAGGAGACCCAGTACTTC. This encodes CASSYNDKETQYF.

CDR3 in DNA: TGTGCCACCAGCAGAGATCAGCAGGCCGTGGGTGAGCAGTTCTTC. Translated, it gives CATSRDQQAVGEQFF. V usage is TRBV15 and J usage is TRBJ2-1; D call uncertain. Per the germline V gene, CDR1 is LNHNV and CDR2 is YYDKDF (reference sequence). Trimming took off 0 bases at V and 9 bases at J, with 15 bases between the two ends. This CDR3 contains 15 residues.

The rearrangement links TRBV7-6 to TRBJ2-5; 9 bases map to TRBD2. There are 16 residues in the CDR3. Germline V gene lookup returns CDR1 SGHVS and CDR2 FNYEAQ. The V gene end was trimmed by 1 base and the J gene end by 3 bases; junction bases not matched to a gene: 6. The CDR3 nucleotides read TGTGCCAGCAGCTTAGGTGGGCGGGGGGGCGAAGAGACCCAGTACTTC. It encodes CASSLGGRGGEETQYF.

V usage is TRBV5-1 and J usage is TRBJ2-7; D possibly corresponds to TRBD2 (6 bases). CDR1 is SGHRS and CDR2 is YFSETQ in the germline V gene. V lost 4 bases and J 6 bases, leaving 20 bases between the germline ends. The CDR3 runs 15 residues. The CDR3 DNA sequence: TGCGCCAGCAGCCTTTCCTGGGGACTGAGCCGCGAGCAGTACTTC. It specifies CASSLSWGLSREQYF.

CDR3 amino acids: CASSLGGLNTEAFF. In nucleotides, the CDR3 is TGTGCCAGCAGCTTAGGGGGCCTGAACACTGAAGCTTTCTTT. The V call is TRBV11-2, the J call TRBJ1-1; TRBD1 is a possible D gene (5 bases). The V end was cut by 1 base, the J end by 0 bases, with 6 bases between. Germline CDR1 reads SGHAT; CDR2 reads FQNNGV. The CDR3 runs 14 residues.

J is TRBJ1-2 and V is TRBV27; D unresolved. Germline assignment: CDR1 MNHEY and CDR2 SMNVEV (reference sequence). V lost 8 bases and J 0 bases, leaving 7 bases between the germline ends. The CDR3 has 12 amino acids. The CDR3 protein is CASGRPNYGYTF. The CDR3 region has the DNA TGTGCCAGCGGACGCCCTAACTATGGCTACACCTTC.

The rearrangement uses TRBV14 and TRBJ1-2, with TRBD1 as a possible D gene (5 bases). With 0 bases removed from V and 7 bases from J, the gap between germline ends came to 18 bases. In germline, CDR1 is SGHDN, CDR2 FVKESK. The CDR3 has 16 residues. DNA for the CDR3: TGTGCCAGCAGCCAAGATTTCGGGCAGGGTCTTTCTGGCTACACCTTC. It codes for CASSQDFGQGLSGYTF. Drawing the rest from reference TRBV14 and TRBJ1-2, the complete variable domain is EAGVTQFPSHSVIEKGQTVTLRCDPISGHDNLYWYRRVMGKEIKFLLHFVKESKQDESGMPNNRFLAERTGGTYSTLKVQPAELEDSGVYFCASSQDFGQGLSGYTFGSGTRLTVV.

The J gene is TRBJ2-3, the V gene TRBV7-6; 9 bases align to TRBD1. The CDR3 loop spans 15 amino acids. The germline gives CDR1 SGHVS, CDR2 FNYEAQ. J lost 2 bases, V lost 8 bases, and 8 bases had no gene match. DNA of the CDR3: TGTGCCAGCCGACAGGGGGGGGCCGACACAGATACGCAGTATTTT. Its protein product is CASRQGGADTDTQYF.

The gene calls are TRBV6-6 and TRBJ1-2, with 11 bases matching TRBD1. CDR1 and CDR2 from the germline V gene are MNHNY and SVGAGI (reference sequence). The CDR3 is made up of 15 amino acids. After removal of 6 bases from V and 8 bases from J, the junction contained 11 bases not matched to a gene. DNA for the CDR3: TGTGCCAGCAGAGAACCGGGACAGGGGGTAGTGGGCTACACCTTC. Its protein is CASREPGQGVVGYTF.

This clone turned up a few times. In nucleotides, the CDR3 is TGTGCCAGCAGTCCCGCCTCGGGACACAGAATCGGATCCCACGAGCAGTACTTC. Protein product: CASSPASGHRIGSHEQYF. This rearrangement joins TRBV27 to TRBJ2-7; D may be TRBD1 (6 bases). The CDR3 runs 18 residues. Germline CDR1 is MNHEY and CDR2 is SMNVEV (reference sequence). Trimming took 5 bases from V and 5 from J, leaving 28 bases between them.

This sequence joins TRBV19 and TRBJ1-3; 7 bases fit TRBD1. Trimming at V came to 5 bases and at J to 4 bases, leaving 8 bases not matched to a gene. The germline CDR1 and CDR2 sequences are LNHDA and SQIVND (reference sequence). This CDR3 comprises 15 residues. This CDR3 is CASSVTGTEGNTIYF. The CDR3 DNA sequence: TGTGCCAGTAGTGTGACCGGGACAGAAGGAAACACCATATATTTT.

This clone was seen a single time. The V gene is TRBV5-1, the J gene TRBJ1-2; D not certain. This CDR3 contains 13 residues. Germline V gives CDR1 SGHRS, CDR2 YFSETQ. Trimming removed 0 bases at V and 8 bases at J, with 11 bases between. CDR3 bases: TGCGCCAGCAGCTTGGGGTCCGAGTTAGGCTACACCTTC. It codes for CASSLGSELGYTF.

The CDR3 sequence: CASSFSGYSGNTIYF. The CDR3 DNA reads as TGTGCCAGCAGCTTCTCTGGCTACTCTGGAAACACCATATATTTT. The chain couples TRBV13 to TRBJ1-3; no firm D call. CDR1 is PRHDT, CDR2 FYEKMQ, per germline (reference sequence). The CDR3 has 15 amino acids. Trimming pared 3 bases from V and 0 bases from J, leaving 9 bases between.

This clone came up once. The genes are TRBV2 and TRBJ1-1; D is perhaps TRBD1 (5 bases). The CDR3 runs 13 residues. V lost 9 bases and J 1 base, leaving 12 bases between the germline ends. Germline V gene lookup returns CDR1 SNHLY and CDR2 FYNNEI. This CDR3 reads CASTKGPNTEAFF. For the CDR3, the DNA is TGTGCCAGTACCAAGGGACCGAACACTGAAGCTTTCTTT.

The gene calls are TRBV6-5 and TRBJ2-7; 8 positions match TRBD1. The CDR3 length is 14 residues. Germline CDR1 reads MNHEY; CDR2 reads SVGAGI. V trimming: 2 bases; J trimming: 7 bases; junction bases outside the gene matches: 7. Here the CDR3 reads CASSYIRQGKEQYF. CDR3 DNA sequence: TGTGCCAGCAGTTACATTCGACAGGGGAAAGAGCAGTACTTC.

The rearrangement uses TRBV15 and TRBJ1-6; no clear D gene. Trimming pared 0 bases from V and 10 bases from J, leaving 10 bases between. The CDR3 has 14 residues. CDR1 and CDR2 from the germline V gene are LNHNV and YYDKDF (reference sequence). The CDR3 coding sequence is TGTGCCACCAGCAGAGAATTCTCGTCCTCACCCCTCCACTTT. Translating it yields CATSREFSSSPLHF.

The chain combines TRBV4-1 with TRBJ1-5, with 11 bases aligning to TRBD1. Germline assignment: CDR1 MGHRA and CDR2 YSYEKL. The CDR3 is 16 residues long. Germline trimming cut 4 bases from V and 6 bases from J; bases unmatched to any gene: 8. The CDR3 sequence is CASSPLGQGAGQPQHF. The CDR3 DNA reads as TGCGCCAGCAGCCCCTTAGGACAGGGGGCAGGTCAGCCCCAGCATTTT.

CDR3 in amino acids: CASSDLGTYNEQFF. The CDR3 DNA is TGTGCCAGCAGCGACCTCGGGACCTACAATGAGCAGTTCTTC. The chain links TRBV3-1 (or the pseudogene TRBV3-2) to TRBJ2-1, with D tentatively TRBD2 (5 bases). The CDR3 contains 14 residues. V lost 5 bases and J lost 2, with 10 bases in between. CDR1 is LGHDT and CDR2 is YNNKEL in the germline V gene (reference sequence).

The chain has TRBV19 and TRBJ2-7; 10 bases map to TRBD2. Germline V gene data show CDR1 as LNHDA and CDR2 as SQIVND (reference sequence). V shed 5 bases, J shed 3 bases, and the junction held 7 bases outside the gene matches. The CDR3 sequence is 15 residues long. The CDR3 nucleotides read TGTGCCAGTAGTGCCCGGACTAGCGGTTACTACGAGCAGTACTTC. This encodes CASSARTSGYYEQYF.

The chain has TRBV6-5 and TRBJ1-6; no clear D gene. This CDR3 has 13 residues. Germline CDR1 and CDR2: MNHEY and SVGAGI. With 5 bases removed from V and 10 bases from J, the gap between germline ends came to 12 bases. The CDR3 spells CASSPQDLSPLHF. CDR3 sequence (DNA): TGTGCCAGCAGTCCTCAGGACCTCTCACCCCTCCACTTT.

The genes are TRBV6-6 and TRBJ2-5, with TRBD2 matching 7 bases. This CDR3 is built from 14 residues. Germline CDR1 reads MNHNY; CDR2 reads SVGAGI (reference sequence). V lost 7 bases to trimming and J lost 3 bases; unmatched junction nucleotides: 8. The CDR3 is CASNRRLAEETQYF. DNA of the CDR3: TGTGCCAGCAACAGGCGACTAGCTGAAGAGACCCAGTACTTC.

The chain employs TRBV10-1 and TRBJ1-6; D is undetermined. CDR3 length equals 16 residues. Between the trimmed V and J ends, which lost 3 bases and 7 bases, there was a span of 16 bases. Per germline, CDR1 WNHNN and CDR2 SYGVQD (reference sequence). The CDR3 sequence: CASSDNPSITNSPLHF. The CDR3 coding sequence is TGCGCCAGCAGTGACAATCCCTCTATCACCAATTCACCCCTCCACTTT.

This clone was picked up one time. V and J are TRBV5-1 and TRBJ1-5; 10 bases are a match to TRBD1. The germline V gene has CDR1 SGHRS and CDR2 YFSETQ. The CDR3 consists of 15 residues. V trimming: 4 bases; J trimming: 7 bases; junction bases outside the gene matches: 8. CDR3 DNA sequence: TGCGCCAGCAGCCCCGCTGGACAGGGGGAACAGCCCCAGCATTTT. It translates to CASSPAGQGEQPQHF. Together with reference TRBV5-1 and TRBJ1-5, the CDR3 gives the full variable domain: KAGVTQTPRYLIKTRGQQVTLSCSPISGHRSVSWYQQTPGQGLQFLFEYFSETQRNKGNFPGRFSGRQFSNSRSEMNVSTLELGDSALYLCASSPAGQGEQPQHFGDGTRLSIL.

The chain links TRBV5-5 to TRBJ1-2; 8 bases line up with TRBD1. The trim removed 7 bases at V and 5 bases at J, leaving 10 bases unmatched. Germline-derived CDR1 and CDR2 are SGHKS and YYEKEE (reference sequence). The CDR3 has 14 residues. CDR3: CASSGAGGGYGYTF. The DNA for the CDR3 is TGTGCCAGCTCAGGTGCAGGGGGCGGGTATGGCTACACCTTC.

The gene calls are TRBV7-2 and TRBJ2-2; D is uncertain. The length of the CDR3 is 15 residues. Trimming removed 5 bases from V and 0 bases from J, with 10 bases in between. Germline V gene data show CDR1 as SGHTA and CDR2 as FQGNSA. CDR3 coding DNA: TGTGCCAGCAGCCTAAGCCCCGCGAACACCGGGGAGCTGTTTTTT. Protein: CASSLSPANTGELFF.

This rearrangement joins TRBV4-1 to TRBJ1-5; D is undetermined. The germline V and J ends were trimmed by 3 bases and 5 bases, with 11 bases remaining between them. Germline V gene data show CDR1 as MGHRA and CDR2 as YSYEKL. CDR3 length: 14 amino acids. In DNA, the CDR3 is TGCGCCAGCAGCCAGACGTCGGACTATCAGCCCCAGCATTTT. Translating gives CASSQTSDYQPQHF.

The V gene is TRBV30, the J gene TRBJ2-7, with TRBD2 matching 8 bases. Trimming removed 3 bases from V and 6 bases from J; junction bases left unmatched: 10. The length of the CDR3 is 14 residues. Germline assignment: CDR1 GTSNPN and CDR2 SVGIG (reference sequence). The CDR3: CAWRIGTSNGEQYF. The CDR3 DNA reads TGTGCCTGGAGAATCGGGACTAGTAATGGCGAGCAGTACTTC.

This sequence joins TRBV6-6 and TRBJ1-1; D ambiguous. V gave up 4 bases and J gave up 9 bases, with 18 bases separating them. Germline V CDR1 and CDR2: MNHNY, SVGAGI (reference sequence). This CDR3 region has 14 residues. The CDR3, as DNA: TGTGCCAGCAGTTTCTATAAGCAGCGTATTAAAGCTTTCTTT. This translates into CASSFYKQRIKAFF.

V is TRBV7-9 and J is TRBJ2-7; possibly TRBD1 for D (5 bases). The germline gives CDR1 SEHNR, CDR2 FQNEAQ (reference sequence). Trimming left V 8 bases short and J 2 bases short, with 10 bases between. CDR3 length equals 12 residues. CDR3 nucleotide sequence: TGTGCCAGCGGCAGGGTAGCCTACGAGCAGTACTTC. It specifies CASGRVAYEQYF.

The V and J genes are TRBV4-1 and TRBJ2-2; TRBD1 is a possible D gene (6 bases). V was cut by 2 bases and J by 3 bases, with 7 bases left in between. Germline lookup yields CDR1 MGHRA and CDR2 YSYEKL. This CDR3 has 14 residues. The CDR3 reads CASSQYRDTGELFF. CDR3 nucleotide sequence: TGCGCCAGCAGCCAATACAGGGACACCGGGGAGCTGTTTTTT.